This entry lists 28 T cell receptor beta chains sequenced from one sample in a study of CD8+ T cells in alopecia areata. Once RNA had been extracted, it was reverse transcribed into cDNA to act as the sequencing template. Measured with immunoSEQ multiplex PCR; TCRdb has only the in-frame clones, and not every one. The table lists approximately 98,000 clones, under 65% of them singletons. Input material: NKG2D-low CD8+ T cells sorted from blood. The receptors were gathered from a human donor with alopecia areata.

This clone turned up a few times. The chain links TRBV7-9 to TRBJ2-6; 7 bases match TRBD1. The germline gives CDR1 SEHNR, CDR2 FQNEAQ (reference sequence). V lost 5 bases, J lost 1 base, and 14 bases stayed unmatched. The CDR3 extends over 19 amino acids. The CDR3 is CASSPRTGSISSGANVLTF. CDR3 coding DNA: TGTGCCAGCAGCCCCAGGACAGGTTCTATATCATCTGGGGCCAACGTCCTGACTTTC.

The CDR3 sequence is CASSKTGLAGDENTGELFF. Here the CDR3 DNA reads TGTGCCAGCAGCAAAACGGGACTAGCGGGGGACGAGAACACCGGGGAGCTGTTTTTT. The genes are TRBV11-1 and TRBJ2-2, with 14 bases aligning to TRBD2. The length of the CDR3 is 19 residues. After removal of 5 bases from V and 1 base from J, the junction contained 9 bases not matched to a gene. CDR1 is SGHAT, CDR2 FQDESV, per germline (reference sequence).

The gene calls are TRBV25-1 and TRBJ2-1; possibly TRBD2 for D (5 bases). This CDR3 comprises 18 residues. V lost 8 bases to trimming and J lost 2 bases, with 25 bases between them. Per the germline V gene, CDR1 is MGHDK and CDR2 is SYGVNS. The CDR3 spells CASSGKVSRGPAYNEQFF. The CDR3 DNA reads TGTGCCAGCTCAGGAAAGGTCTCGCGAGGGCCCGCCTACAATGAGCAGTTCTTC.

The chain uses TRBV7-6 and TRBJ2-1, with D perhaps TRBD1 (5 bases). Germline V gene lookup returns CDR1 SGHVS and CDR2 FNYEAQ. The V end lost 1 base, the J end lost 8 bases, and 12 bases lay between the germline ends. The CDR3 runs 14 residues. CDR3 DNA: TGTGCCAGCAGCTTAGACGTCAGGGATGATGAGCAGTTCTTC. Residues: CASSLDVRDDEQFF. Full variable domain (missing parts from reference TRBV7-6 and TRBJ2-1): GAGVSQSPRYKVTKRGQDVALRCDPISGHVSLYWYRQALGQGPEFLTYFNYEAQQDKSGLPNDRFSAERPEGSISTLTIQRTEQRDSAMYRCASSLDVRDDEQFFGPGTRLTVL.

The rearrangement links TRBV15 to TRBJ2-3, with 10 bases fitting TRBD2. Germline CDR1 LNHNV, CDR2 YYDKDF (reference sequence). CDR3 size: 17 residues. With 1 base clipped from V and 2 bases from J, the junction kept 6 bases outside the gene matches. The CDR3 DNA sequence: TGTGCCACCAGCAGAGCCCCTAGCGGGAGTAACACAGATACGCAGTATTTT. Translated, it gives CATSRAPSGSNTDTQYF.

The V gene is TRBV23-1, the J gene TRBJ1-2; tentative D call: TRBD1 (5 bases). TRBV23-1 is classed as an ORF, of uncertain function. The CDR3 is 15 residues long. Trimming cost V 4 bases and J 0 bases, with 12 bases left between them. The DNA of the CDR3 is TGCGCCAGCAGTCCCCCAGGGAGGGCTAACTATGGCTACACCTTC. Protein: CASSPPGRANYGYTF.

This chain joins TRBV5-1 and TRBJ2-1, with TRBD2 identical over 7 bases. The CDR3 totals 15 residues. The ends lost 0 bases at V and 4 bases at J; junction bases unmatched: 4. Germline values: CDR1 SGHRS, CDR2 YFSETQ. In nucleotides, the CDR3 is TGCGCCAGCAGCTTGGTTCGCGGGAGTTACAATGAGCAGTTCTTC. It yields the protein CASSLVRGSYNEQFF.

The chain combines TRBV4-2 with TRBJ2-2; D gene ambiguous. The germline V and J ends were trimmed by 8 bases and 1 base, with 23 bases remaining between them. Germline V gene data show CDR1 as LGHNA and CDR2 as YNFKEQ. This CDR3 spans 18 amino acids. CDR3: CASAFLGSLERNTGELFF. The CDR3 nucleotides read TGTGCCAGCGCCTTTTTAGGGTCGCTCGAAAGGAACACCGGGGAGCTGTTTTTT.

The gene calls are TRBV18 and TRBJ2-5; no firm D call. The ends were cut back, 0 bases at V and 1 base at J, with 6 bases in the middle. The CDR3 has 14 amino acids. In germline, CDR1 is KGHSH, CDR2 LQKENI. The CDR3 region has the DNA TGTGCCAGCTCACCACCGGTTTCCCAAGAGACCCAGTACTTC. It specifies CASSPPVSQETQYF. The full variable domain, its missing parts supplied by reference TRBV18 and TRBJ2-5, is NAGVMQNPRHLVRRRGQEARLRCSPMKGHSHVYWYRQLPEEGLKFMVYLQKENIIDESGMPKERFSAEFPKEGPSILRIQQVVRGDSAAYFCASSPPVSQETQYFGPGTRLLVL.

The chain employs TRBV27 and TRBJ2-7; 8 bases agree with TRBD1. CDR3 size: 12 residues. Germline values: CDR1 MNHEY, CDR2 SMNVEV (reference sequence). J gave up 2 bases and V 9 bases, and 3 bases lay outside the gene matches. Here the CDR3 DNA reads TGTGCCAGTAGGACAGGGACCTACGAGCAGTACTTC. Translated: CASRTGTYEQYF.

The rearrangement uses TRBV7-9 and TRBJ2-6, with TRBD1 identical over 7 bases. The CDR3 is 18 residues long. V lost 5 bases, J lost 0 bases, and 10 bases stayed unmatched. Germline lookup yields CDR1 SEHNR and CDR2 FQNEAQ (reference sequence). DNA of the CDR3: TGTGCCAGCAGCCGGACCGGGACAGTGCTCTCTGGGGCCAACGTCCTGACTTTC. Its translation is CASSRTGTVLSGANVLTF.

The CDR3 nucleotides read TGTGCCAGCAGCCAAGGGACTTCTTGGGGGGATACGCAGTATTTT. Protein: CASSQGTSWGDTQYF. The chain combines TRBV5-6 with TRBJ2-3, with a tentative D call TRBD2 (6 bases). Trimming stripped 4 bases from V and 6 bases from J, with 18 bases between. This CDR3 is built from 15 residues. Germline assignment: CDR1 SGHDT and CDR2 YYEEEE.

The chain links TRBV27 to TRBJ2-1; D is possibly TRBD1 (5 bases). Trimming shortened V by 0 bases and J by 9 bases, and 12 bases separated the two germline ends. This CDR3 region has 14 residues. Germline V gene sequence: CDR1 MNHEY, CDR2 SMNVEV (reference sequence). This CDR3 is CASSLSVRVGEQFF. DNA of the CDR3: TGTGCCAGCAGTTTATCGGTCAGGGTGGGTGAGCAGTTCTTC.

The chain links TRBV30 to TRBJ2-1, with D possibly TRBD2 on 6 matching bases. The ends were cut back, 1 base at V and 10 bases at J, with 17 bases in the middle. The CDR3 runs 14 residues. Looked up from germline, CDR1 is GTSNPN and CDR2 is SVGIG (reference sequence). DNA for the CDR3: TGTGCCTGGAGTGCGGCGGGACGGGAGTGGGAGCAGTTCTTC. Translating it yields CAWSAAGREWEQFF. Full variable domain (remainder filled in from reference TRBV30 and TRBJ2-1): SQTIHQWPATLVQPVGSPLSLECTVEGTSNPNLYWYRQAAGRGLQLLFYSVGIGQISSEVPQNLSASRPQDRQFILSSKKLLLSDSGFYLCAWSAAGREWEQFFGPGTRLTVL.

The rearrangement joins TRBV29-1 to TRBJ1-2, with a weak D call TRBD1 (5 bases). Trimming pared 2 bases from V and 4 bases from J, leaving 11 bases between. The CDR3 covers 13 residues. CDR1 SQVTM and CDR2 ANQGSEA come from the germline V gene. For the CDR3, the DNA is TGCAGCGTTGAAAAGGGTACAGGCTATGGCTACACCTTC. Its translation: CSVEKGTGYGYTF.

This clone appeared a few times. The chain has TRBV5-1 and TRBJ2-7; 7 bases are shared with TRBD1. Germline values: CDR1 SGHRS, CDR2 YFSETQ. The CDR3 runs 13 residues. The ends lost 4 bases at V and 2 bases at J; junction bases unmatched: 3. The CDR3 region is CASSAGTAYEQYF. In nucleotides, the CDR3 is TGCGCCAGCAGCGCCGGGACAGCCTACGAGCAGTACTTC.

V is TRBV27 and J is TRBJ2-1; no firm D call. The V gene's germline CDR1 is MNHEY and CDR2 SMNVEV (reference sequence). The CDR3 extends over 15 amino acids. V was trimmed by 2 bases and J by 0 bases, leaving 8 bases between them. CDR3 sequence (DNA): TGTGCCAGCAGTTTAAGCTGGGACTCCTACAATGAGCAGTTCTTC. Translated, it gives CASSLSWDSYNEQFF.

This clone was seen more than once but under ten times. This chain links TRBV4-1 with TRBJ1-1, with D tentatively TRBD1 (5 bases). Germline loops: CDR1 MGHRA, CDR2 YSYEKL. CDR3 length equals 14 residues. The V gene lost 1 base and the J gene lost 4 bases, with 10 bases spanning the gap. Here the CDR3 reads CASSQARVGTEAFF. CDR3 DNA sequence: TGCGCCAGCAGCCAAGCCAGGGTGGGCACTGAAGCTTTCTTT.

This chain connects TRBV18 to TRBJ2-1; D is uncertain. The CDR3 runs 13 residues. Germline V lookup: CDR1 KGHSH, CDR2 LQKENI. The ends were cut back, 2 bases at V and 5 bases at J, with 7 bases in the middle. The CDR3 DNA is TGTGCCAGCTCACCAGGAGTTGACAATGAGCAGTTCTTC. Translation: CASSPGVDNEQFF.

The genes are TRBV19 and TRBJ2-1; D is unresolved. The V gene's germline CDR1 is LNHDA and CDR2 SQIVND (reference sequence). V was cut by 3 bases and J by 4 bases, with 7 bases left in between. The CDR3 spans 13 residues. DNA of the CDR3: TGTGCCAGTAGTATCAAGCAGTACAATGAGCAGTTCTTC. Amino acid sequence: CASSIKQYNEQFF.

V usage is TRBV28 and J usage is TRBJ2-1; D unclear. The CDR3 consists of 16 residues. The germline V and J ends were trimmed by 6 bases and 5 bases, with 20 bases remaining between them. The germline CDR1 and CDR2 sequences are MDHEN and SYDVKM. Written as DNA, the CDR3 is TGTGCCAGCAGCCGAGATGGGGATGTTTTCCACAATGAGCAGTTCTTC. Translating gives CASSRDGDVFHNEQFF.

This clone came up a few times. The CDR3 DNA is TGTGCCAGCAGCTCTTACCCAACTAGCGGCCAAGAGACCCAGTACTTC. Its translation is CASSSYPTSGQETQYF. The genes are TRBV7-2 and TRBJ2-5; 8 positions agree with TRBD2. The CDR3 loop spans 16 amino acids. Germline loops: CDR1 SGHTA, CDR2 FQGNSA. V shed 4 bases, J shed 1 base, and the junction held 8 bases outside the gene matches.

The V and J genes are TRBV15 and TRBJ2-1; 7 bases align to TRBD1. After removal of 2 bases from V and 14 bases from J, the junction contained 6 bases not matched to a gene. This CDR3 has 12 residues. Germline-derived CDR1 and CDR2 are LNHNV and YYDKDF (reference sequence). CDR3 protein: CATSRNGQEEFF. CDR3 in DNA: TGTGCCACCAGCAGAAATGGACAGGAGGAGTTCTTC.

The chain joins TRBV5-1 to TRBJ2-1; D could derive from TRBD1 or TRBD2 (5 bases each). This CDR3 contains 16 residues. Germline V gene lookup returns CDR1 SGHRS and CDR2 YFSETQ. Trimming pared 0 bases from V and 0 bases from J, leaving 10 bases between. The DNA for the CDR3 is TGCGCCAGCAGCTTGGGTGTTGGGGGCTCCTACAATGAGCAGTTCTTC. Encoded protein: CASSLGVGGSYNEQFF. Complete variable domain (other parts from reference TRBV5-1 and TRBJ2-1): KAGVTQTPRYLIKTRGQQVTLSCSPISGHRSVSWYQQTPGQGLQFLFEYFSETQRNKGNFPGRFSGRQFSNSRSEMNVSTLELGDSALYLCASSLGVGGSYNEQFFGPGTRLTVL.

This clone appeared a single time. The chain employs TRBV14 and TRBJ2-2; D remains unclear. The germline gives CDR1 SGHDN, CDR2 FVKESK. This CDR3 is 16 amino acids long. V was shortened by 0 bases and J by 3 bases, with 11 bases between the two germline ends. The CDR3 nucleotides are TGTGCCAGCAGCCAAGAGTTAAGAAGGGACACCGGGGAGCTGTTTTTT. Its translation: CASSQELRRDTGELFF.

The V and J genes are TRBV7-9 and TRBJ2-1; D is uncertain. The germline CDR1 and CDR2 sequences are SEHNR and FQNEAQ (reference sequence). Trimming removed 2 bases at V and 7 bases at J, with 9 bases between. This CDR3 spans 13 amino acids. The CDR3 region has the DNA TGTGCCAGCAGCTTACGAAATGTTAATGAGCAGTTCTTC. It is translated as CASSLRNVNEQFF. Complete variable domain (other parts from reference TRBV7-9 and TRBJ2-1): DTGVSQNPRHKITKRGQNVTFRCDPISEHNRLYWYRQTLGQGPEFLTYFQNEAQLEKSRLLSDRFSAERPKGSFSTLEIQRTEQGDSAMYLCASSLRNVNEQFFGPGTRLTVL.

V usage is TRBV4-1 and J usage is TRBJ2-7; 9 bases agree with TRBD1. CDR3 length: 14 amino acids. Germline CDR1 and CDR2: MGHRA and YSYEKL. V lost 4 bases and J lost 3; bases outside the gene matches: 4. This CDR3 is CASSLGTGYYEQYF. The CDR3 nucleotides are TGCGCCAGCAGCCTCGGGACAGGGTACTACGAGCAGTACTTC.

The V gene is TRBV7-6, the J gene TRBJ2-7; D could derive from TRBD1 or TRBD2 (5 bases each). Germline V gene lookup returns CDR1 SGHVS and CDR2 FNYEAQ. V lost 3 bases, J lost 6 bases, and 15 bases lay in between. The CDR3 is 14 amino acids. The DNA of the CDR3 is TGTGCCAGCAGCTTTCGGTCCAATGGGGGCGAGCAGTACTTC. The encoded protein is CASSFRSNGGEQYF.